This TCR beta chain was documented in a study of beta chain features in type 1 diabetes. This clone was detected a few times. The antigen is unknown. V was clipped by 3 bases and J by 6 bases, with 11 bases between them. Looked up from germline, CDR1 is MGHDK and CDR2 is SYGVNS. There are 13 residues in the CDR3. The study, taken as a whole, reports: Naive, central memory and Treg TCRB repertoires seemed to resemble each other more closely in patients than they did in healthy donors. High TCR expression in some cells could lead to their over-representation in cDNA sequencing. Among patients with Type 1 diabetes, TCRB CDR3s were moderately but significantly shorter in every one of the four CD4+ subsets.

Sequenced material consisted of expressed TCRB transcripts (all of the isolated RNA was reverse transcribed). Measured with immunoSEQ multiplex PCR; TCRdb has only the in-frame clones, and not every one. The sample lists about 660,000 clones, over 12% occurring once. Each sorted fraction was over 98% pure. V is TRBV25-1 and J is TRBJ1-1; tentatively, D is TRBD1 (5 bases). The sequenced material came from naive CD4+ T cells from blood. This clonotype was obtained from a man between 18 and 29 years old with type 1 diabetes. CDR3 sequence (DNA): TGTGCCAGCAGTGATCCAGGGAGTCCTGAAGCTTTCTTT. It yields the protein CASSDPGSPEAFF.